One sample yielded the 15 T cell receptor beta chains listed below, sequenced in a study of shared clonotypes between healthy human individuals. Only in-frame clones appear in the TCRdb table, and some are missing; sequencing was by immunoSEQ multiplex PCR. The sample has some 2,100,000 clones, roughly 95% seen once. Sequenced sample: naive CD4+ T cells sorted from blood. The subset is: CD45RA+ positively selected. The receptors derive from a young man in good health.

This chain links TRBV6-1 with TRBJ2-7; D is uncertain. V lost 5 bases and J 2 bases, leaving 16 bases between the germline ends. The CDR3 length is 15 residues. Germline V gene data show CDR1 as MNHNS and CDR2 as SASEGT. The CDR3 bases are TGTGCCAGCAGTAGTAACAGCCCGAAGACCTACGAGCAGTACTTC. Its protein is CASSSNSPKTYEQYF.

In DNA form, the CDR3 reads TGTGCCAGCAGCTTGGCCCACAGGATTGGCGGGGAGCTGTTTTTT. This codes for CASSLAHRIGGELFF. The V gene is TRBV5-4, the J gene TRBJ2-2; possible D gene TRBD1, 5 bases. There are 15 residues in the CDR3. Germline-derived CDR1 and CDR2 are SGHNT and YYREEE (reference sequence). V gave up 0 bases and J gave up 7 bases, with 13 bases separating them.

The chain links TRBV7-9 to TRBJ1-3; 8 bases are shared with TRBD1. From germline, CDR1 is SEHNR and CDR2 FQNEAQ (reference sequence). This CDR3 region has 16 residues. V dropped 1 base and J dropped 0; count of bases not matched to a gene: 2. As DNA, the CDR3 is TGTGCCAGCAGCTTAGGGGGACAGGTCTCTGGAAACACCATATATTTT. Translation: CASSLGGQVSGNTIYF.

The V call is TRBV19, the J call TRBJ1-5; D unclear. Germline values: CDR1 LNHDA, CDR2 SQIVND (reference sequence). The CDR3 consists of 14 residues. V shed 3 bases and J shed 0 bases, with 6 bases lying between them. The DNA of the CDR3 is TGTGCCAGTAGTATTGGGTCTAGCAATCAGCCCCAGCATTTT. Translated: CASSIGSSNQPQHF. The full variable domain, rest sourced from reference TRBV19 and TRBJ1-5, is DGGITQSPKYLFRKEGQNVTLSCEQNLNHDAMYWYRQDPGQGLRLIYYSQIVNDFQKGDIAEGYSVSREKKESFPLTVTSAQKNPTAFYLCASSIGSSNQPQHFGDGTRLSIL.

This sequence joins TRBV13 and TRBJ2-7, with a tentative D call TRBD1 (5 bases). Trimming took 1 base from V and 2 from J, leaving 12 bases between them. This CDR3 is 15 amino acids long. Per germline, CDR1 PRHDT and CDR2 FYEKMQ (reference sequence). The CDR3 nucleotides are TGTGCCAGCAGCTTAGTTAGTCAGGGCACCTACGAGCAGTACTTC. Translation: CASSLVSQGTYEQYF.

This chain joins TRBV30 and TRBJ1-1; a weak D match, TRBD1 (6 bases). The germline V gene has CDR1 GTSNPN and CDR2 SVGIG (reference sequence). V was pared by 5 bases and J by 5 bases, with 30 bases between. The CDR3 has 18 amino acids. The CDR3 region has the DNA TGTGCCTGGTGTCCCTTGCGGTCTTACGGTGGCCAGGGGACTGAAGCTTTCTTT. Protein product: CAWCPLRSYGGQGTEAFF.

This chain joins TRBV6-1 and TRBJ1-1, with D unresolved. The V gene's germline CDR1 is MNHNS and CDR2 SASEGT. The CDR3 loop spans 12 amino acids. Deletions cut 3 bases from V and 10 bases from J, with 12 bases between. The CDR3 region has the DNA TGTGCCAGCAGTGATTGGTCGTTCGGAGCTTTCTTT. Translating gives CASSDWSFGAFF.

V usage is TRBV6-1 and J usage is TRBJ2-7, with D perhaps TRBD1 (5 bases). CDR1 and CDR2 from the germline V gene are MNHNS and SASEGT. The V end lost 5 bases, the J end lost 5 bases, and 13 bases lay between the germline ends. This CDR3 comprises 13 residues. The CDR3 nucleotides read TGTGCCAGCAGTCCTCAGGGAATCAACGAGCAGTACTTC. Translating it yields CASSPQGINEQYF.

The chain recombines TRBV12-5 with TRBJ1-5, with a tentative D call TRBD1 (5 bases). The CDR3 runs 13 residues. Per germline, CDR1 LGHNT and CDR2 FRNRAP. V was clipped by 4 bases and J by 3 bases, with 7 bases between them. This CDR3 reads CASGWDLNQPQHF. The DNA for the CDR3 is TGTGCTAGTGGTTGGGACCTCAATCAGCCCCAGCATTTT. Full variable domain (outside the CDR3, taken from reference TRBV12-5 and TRBJ1-5): DARVTQTPRHKVTEMGQEVTMRCQPILGHNTVFWYRQTMMQGLELLAYFRNRAPLDDSGMPKDRFSAEMPDATLATLKIQPSEPRDSAVYFCASGWDLNQPQHFGDGTRLSIL.

The chain links TRBV7-6 to TRBJ1-6; a weak D match, TRBD1 (6 bases). V lost 1 base and J lost 0, with 16 bases in between. CDR1 SGHVS and CDR2 FNYEAQ come from the germline V gene. The CDR3 spans 19 residues. The chain's CDR3 is CASSLVAGGQSSYNSPLHF. The CDR3 DNA reads TGTGCCAGCAGCTTAGTAGCTGGCGGACAGAGCTCCTATAATTCACCCCTCCACTTT.

This clone was recorded once. The chain joins TRBV15 to TRBJ1-2, with D uncertain. This CDR3 region has 15 residues. Between the trimmed V and J ends, which lost 3 bases and 4 bases, there was a span of 15 bases. The germline V gene encodes CDR1 LNHNV and CDR2 YYDKDF (reference sequence). In nucleotides, the CDR3 is TGTGCCACCAGCAGGGTAAGAGACGAGACCTATGGCTACACCTTC. Amino acids: CATSRVRDETYGYTF. The whole variable domain, remainder taken from reference TRBV15 and TRBJ1-2, is DAMVIQNPRYQVTQFGKPVTLSCSQTLNHNVMYWYQQKSSQAPKLLFHYYDKDFNNEADTPDNFQSRRPNTSFCFLDIRSPGLGDTAMYLCATSRVRDETYGYTFGSGTRLTVV.

This chain links TRBV7-2 with TRBJ2-1, with 16 bases that match TRBD2. The V gene's germline CDR1 is SGHTA and CDR2 FQGNSA. Trimming removed 5 bases from V and 10 bases from J; junction bases left unmatched: 17. The CDR3 extends over 19 amino acids. The CDR3 loop reads CASSHKGLAGGTHGQEQFF. The CDR3 region has the DNA TGTGCCAGCAGCCACAAGGGACTAGCGGGAGGGACTCACGGCCAAGAGCAGTTCTTC.

This clone was counted a single time. The J gene is TRBJ2-7, the V gene TRBV5-6, with D unclear. V gave up 4 bases and J gave up 6 bases, with 14 bases separating them. Germline-derived CDR1 and CDR2 are SGHDT and YYEEEE. CDR3 length: 13 residues. Here the CDR3 reads CASSRVYVGEQYF. The CDR3 nucleotides are TGTGCCAGCAGCCGGGTTTATGTGGGCGAGCAGTACTTC.

The chain is built from TRBV4-2 and TRBJ1-5; D not resolved. Germline-derived CDR1 and CDR2 are LGHNA and YNFKEQ. The CDR3 contains 13 residues. Trimming removed 2 bases from V and 4 bases from J, with 6 bases in between. CDR3 protein: CASSQSLNQPQHF. CDR3 nucleotides: TGTGCCAGCAGCCAATCCCTGAATCAGCCCCAGCATTTT.

This chain uses TRBV2 with TRBJ2-7, with D possibly TRBD2 on 6 matching bases. This CDR3 spans 14 amino acids. V was pared by 3 bases and J by 3 bases, with 12 bases between. The germline gives CDR1 SNHLY, CDR2 FYNNEI. Written as DNA, the CDR3 is TGTGCCAGCAGTGAGCGGGAACAAGTCTACGAGCAGTACTTC. Amino acids: CASSEREQVYEQYF.